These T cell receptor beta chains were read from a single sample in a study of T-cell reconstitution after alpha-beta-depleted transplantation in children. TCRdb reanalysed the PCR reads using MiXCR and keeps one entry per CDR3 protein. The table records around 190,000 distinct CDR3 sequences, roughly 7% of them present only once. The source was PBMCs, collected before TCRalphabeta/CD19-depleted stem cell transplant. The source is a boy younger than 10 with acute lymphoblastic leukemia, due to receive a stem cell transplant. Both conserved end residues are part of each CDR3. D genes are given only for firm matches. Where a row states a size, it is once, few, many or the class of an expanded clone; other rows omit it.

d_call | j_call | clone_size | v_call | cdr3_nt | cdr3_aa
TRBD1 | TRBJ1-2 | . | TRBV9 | TGTGCCAGCAGCCGGACAGGCCAGCATGGCTACACCTTC | CASSRTGQHGYTF
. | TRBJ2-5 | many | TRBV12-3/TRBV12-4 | TGTGCCAGCAGTTTAGAAAGGTTCCAAGAGACCCAGTACTTC | CASSLERFQETQYF
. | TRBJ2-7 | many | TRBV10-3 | TGTGCCATCAGTGATTCGAGGGACGAGCAGTACTTC | CAISDSRDEQYF
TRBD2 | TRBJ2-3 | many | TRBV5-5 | TGTGCCAGCAGCCCGGGACTAGCGGGAGGTGCAGATACGCAGTATTTT | CASSPGLAGGADTQYF
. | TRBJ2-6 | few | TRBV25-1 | TGTGCCAGCAGTGAATCCGGTGCTGGGGCCAACGTCCTGACTTTC | CASSESGAGANVLTF
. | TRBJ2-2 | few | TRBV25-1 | TGTGCCAGCAGTATGACAGGGGAGGGCGGGGAGCTGTTTTTT | CASSMTGEGGELFF
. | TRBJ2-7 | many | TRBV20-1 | TGCAGTGCTAGGGGGACCGGCCGTTACGAGCAGTACTTC | CSARGTGRYEQYF
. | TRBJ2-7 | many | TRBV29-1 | TGCAGCGTCAGGAGGGCCGACAGCCCTACCTACGAGCAGTACTTC | CSVRRADSPTYEQYF
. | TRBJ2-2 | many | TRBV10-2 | TGCGCCAGCAGGGGGGCCTCAACGATGAACACCGGGGAGCTGTTTTTT | CASRGASTMNTGELFF
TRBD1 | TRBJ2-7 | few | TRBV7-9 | TGTGCCAGCAGCTTAGGACAGGGTTCAACCGAGCAGTACTTC | CASSLGQGSTEQYF
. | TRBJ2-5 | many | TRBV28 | TGTGCCCTCGGGGAGACCCAGTACTTC | CALGETQYF
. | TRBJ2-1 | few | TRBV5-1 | TGCGCCAGCAGTTACACCGGGCCCTACAATGAGCAGTTCTTC | CASSYTGPYNEQFF
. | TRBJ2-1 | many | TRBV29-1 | TGCAGCGTCGGCCCGGGGGCGGACCACAATGAGCAGTTCTTC | CSVGPGADHNEQFF
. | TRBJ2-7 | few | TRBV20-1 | TGCAGTGGAACCTCTCCCCGCGCGGGGGCTTCCTACGAGCAGTACTTC | CSGTSPRAGASYEQYF
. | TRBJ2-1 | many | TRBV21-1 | TGTGCCAGCAGCTACCCCGGGACTAGCGACAATGAGCAGTTCTTC | CASSYPGTSDNEQFF
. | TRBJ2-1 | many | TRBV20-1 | TGCAGTGCTAGAGGCCACGGCTACAATGAGCAGTTCTTC | CSARGHGYNEQFF
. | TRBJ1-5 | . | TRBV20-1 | TGCAGTGCCTCTGGGGATCAGCCCCAGCATTTT | CSASGDQPQHF
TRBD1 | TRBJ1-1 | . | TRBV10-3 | TGTGCCATCAGAGGGACAGGGTTGAACACTGAAGCTTTCTTT | CAIRGTGLNTEAFF
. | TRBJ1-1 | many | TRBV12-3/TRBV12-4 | TGTGCCAGCAGTCTAGAGGGTAGCACTGAAGCTTTCTTT | CASSLEGSTEAFF
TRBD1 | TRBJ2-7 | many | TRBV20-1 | TGCAGTGCTAGAGATGTTGCATCTCGGACAGGGGATTCCTACGAGCAGTACTTC | CSARDVASRTGDSYEQYF
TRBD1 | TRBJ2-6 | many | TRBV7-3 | TGTGCCAGCAGCTTAACCACAGGGGGCGCTGGGGCCAACGTCCTGACTTTC | CASSLTTGGAGANVLTF
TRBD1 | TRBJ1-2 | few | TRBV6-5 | TGTGCCAGCAGTAGACAGGGGGATGATGGCTACACCTTC | CASSRQGDDGYTF
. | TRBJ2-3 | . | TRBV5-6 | TGTGCCAGCCTGGCTTGGGCGACAGATACGCAGTATTTT | CASLAWATDTQYF
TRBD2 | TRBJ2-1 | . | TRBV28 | TGTGCCAGCAGTTTGAGCGGGGATGAGCAGTTCTTC | CASSLSGDEQFF
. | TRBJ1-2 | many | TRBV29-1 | TGCAGCGTCGAGGAACAGGTGGGCTACACCTTC | CSVEEQVGYTF
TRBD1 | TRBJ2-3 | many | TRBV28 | TGTGCCAGCAGCCACTTAGGACAGGGGAGCACAGATACGCAGTATTTT | CASSHLGQGSTDTQYF
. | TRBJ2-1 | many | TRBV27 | TGTGCCAGCAGTTTATCGGTCGGTGAGCAGTTCTTC | CASSLSVGEQFF
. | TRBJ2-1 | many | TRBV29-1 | TGCAGCACCCAAAGAGGGGTGGCCAATGAGCAGTTCTTC | CSTQRGVANEQFF
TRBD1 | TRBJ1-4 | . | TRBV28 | TGTGCCAGCAGTTCGGACAGGGCTACTAATGAAAAACTGTTTTTT | CASSSDRATNEKLFF
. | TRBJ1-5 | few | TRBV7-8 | TGTGCCCGCAGCTTAGGGGGGGCTGGACAGCCCCAGCATTTT | CARSLGGAGQPQHF
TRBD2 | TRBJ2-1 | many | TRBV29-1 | TGCAGCGTGGGGACTAGCGGGAGGGCCGGTCTTTCCTACAATGAGCAGTTCTTC | CSVGTSGRAGLSYNEQFF
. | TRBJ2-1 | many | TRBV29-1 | TGCAGCGTTGGGGGGGCTTTACAGTTCTTC | CSVGGALQFF
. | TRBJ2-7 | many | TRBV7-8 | TGTGCCAGCAGCAGGGGAACAAGACTCTCCCTCGAGCAGTACTTC | CASSRGTRLSLEQYF
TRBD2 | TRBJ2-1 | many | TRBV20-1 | TGCAGTGCTAGAGATCCCGCGGGAGCTGAGCAGTTCTTC | CSARDPAGAEQFF
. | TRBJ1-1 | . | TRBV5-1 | TGCGCCAGCAGCTTTGGGGGGACGGCCACGAACACTGAAGCTTTCTTT | CASSFGGTATNTEAFF
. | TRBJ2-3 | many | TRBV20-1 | TGCAGTGCTAGAGATAGGTTAGCGGAAAACACAGATACGCAGTATTTT | CSARDRLAENTDTQYF
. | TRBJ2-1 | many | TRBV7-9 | TGTGCCAGCAGCGTCTACAATGAGCAGTTCTTC | CASSVYNEQFF
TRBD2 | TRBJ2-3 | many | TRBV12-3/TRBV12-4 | TGTGCCAGCAGTCTTAGGACTAGCGGCACAGATACGCAGTATTTT | CASSLRTSGTDTQYF
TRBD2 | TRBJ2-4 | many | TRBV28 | TGTGCCAGCAGTTTAACTAGCGGTATAGCCAAAAACATTCAGTACTTC | CASSLTSGIAKNIQYF
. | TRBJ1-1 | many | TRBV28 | TGTGCCAGCAGTTTAAGGGTACAGGGAAGGACTGAAGCTTTCTTT | CASSLRVQGRTEAFF
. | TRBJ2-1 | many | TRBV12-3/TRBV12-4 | TGTGCCAGTACCCCCCGGGCCGCAGTCCTAATAGGGCAGTTCTTC | CASTPRAAVLIGQFF
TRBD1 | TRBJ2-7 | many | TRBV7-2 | TGTGCCAGCAGCGTCAACTTACAGGGGTTCCACGAGCAGTACTTC | CASSVNLQGFHEQYF
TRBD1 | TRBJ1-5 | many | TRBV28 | TGTGCCAGCAGCTTACAGGACAGGGATCAGCCCCAGCATTTT | CASSLQDRDQPQHF
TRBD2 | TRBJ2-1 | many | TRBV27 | TGTGCCAGCAGCTTGGAGCTAGCGGATAGTTACAATGAGCAGTTCTTC | CASSLELADSYNEQFF
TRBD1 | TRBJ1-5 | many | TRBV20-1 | TGCAGTGCTAGAGCTATGGACAGGGGCGGACAGCCCCAGCATTTT | CSARAMDRGGQPQHF
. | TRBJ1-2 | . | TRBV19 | TGTGCCAGTAGATGGAAAGATGGCTACACCTTC | CASRWKDGYTF
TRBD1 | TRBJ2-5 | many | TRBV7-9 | TGTGCCAGCAGCGGGGGACAGTACCAAGAGACCCAGTACTTC | CASSGGQYQETQYF
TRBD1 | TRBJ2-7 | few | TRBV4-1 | TGCGCCAGCAGCCAAGATGGACAGACAGGGCTCTACGAGCAGTACTTC | CASSQDGQTGLYEQYF
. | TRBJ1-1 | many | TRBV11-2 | TGTGCCAGCAGCTTAGATCAGTACACTGAAGCTTTCTTT | CASSLDQYTEAFF
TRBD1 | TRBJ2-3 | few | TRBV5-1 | TGCGCCAGCAGCTTCCAGACAGGGCCAGATACGCAGTATTTT | CASSFQTGPDTQYF
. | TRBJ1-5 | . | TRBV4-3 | TGCGCCAGCAGCCAAGAGCGGACCGAGCCCCAGCATTTT | CASSQERTEPQHF
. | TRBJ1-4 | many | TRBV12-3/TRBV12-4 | TGTGCCAGCAGTTTTTGGGGCCTAGGGACGACTAATGAAAAACTGTTTTTT | CASSFWGLGTTNEKLFF
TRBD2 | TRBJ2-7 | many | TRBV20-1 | TGCAGTGCTAGCATGATAACTAGCGGGGACTACGAGCAGTACTTC | CSASMITSGDYEQYF
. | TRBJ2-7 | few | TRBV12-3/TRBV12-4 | TGTGCCAGCAGCGGACAGCCCGCCTACGAGCAGTACTTC | CASSGQPAYEQYF
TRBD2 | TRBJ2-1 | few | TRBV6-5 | TGTGCCAGCAGTTATGCACTAGCGGGGGAGAATCACGAGCAGTTCTTC | CASSYALAGENHEQFF
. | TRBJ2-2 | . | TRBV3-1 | TGTGCCAGCAGCCAGGCCCGACAGCGGAACACCGGGGAGCTGTTTTTT | CASSQARQRNTGELFF
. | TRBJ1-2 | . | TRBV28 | TGTGCCAGCAAGAGTTTCGACACCACCGGGTATGGCTACACCTTC | CASKSFDTTGYGYTF
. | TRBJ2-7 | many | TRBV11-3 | TGTGCCAGCAGCTTAGAAGGAGTGCAGTACTTC | CASSLEGVQYF